This TCR beta chain was recorded in a study of cytotoxic CD8 clonotypes in ibrutinib-treated CLL. The germline CDR1 and CDR2 sequences are SGDLS and YYNGEE. This CDR3 has 14 residues. V gave up 7 bases and J gave up 4 bases; unmatched junction bases: 7. Some clones are missing from TCRdb's copy, which holds only in-frame ones; the method was immunoSEQ multiplex PCR. The data contain around 25,000 clones, around two thirds of them singletons. Sample: PBMCs, taken at disease progression, from a patient treated with ibrutinib. V gene TRBV9 combines with J gene TRBJ2-1; 8 positions agree with TRBD2. The clonotype comes from a human donor with chronic lymphocytic leukemia. The CDR3 spells CASGGRGEYNEQFF. As DNA, the CDR3 is TGTGCCAGCGGAGGGCGGGGGGAGTACAATGAGCAGTTCTTC.